This T cell receptor (beta chain) was retrieved from a study of blood T cell repertoires in COVID-19. Study-level information: Samples of COVID-19 (acute and convalescent) were obtained from the United States, Italy and Spain. Sample material is recorded as cDNA or gDNA derived from T cells, B-cell-depleted T cells, or PBMCs.

Per the original methods: How many nucleated cells were present was estimated from reference gene primer amplification. Profiled with immunoSEQ multiplex PCR; TCRdb holds only in-frame clones, not every one. Clonal size and the V and J genes are those of that table, whereas D and trimming came from the DNA. The sample consists of about 190,000 clones, around four fifths of them appearing once. Germline assignment: CDR1 SNHLY and CDR2 FYNNEI. Trimming took 3 bases from V and 7 from J, leaving 9 bases between them. The CDR3 is 12 residues long. The chain couples TRBV2 to TRBJ1-1; D is ambiguous. The sample consisted of peripheral blood. The receptor was derived from a human donor in a cohort sampled during active COVID-19. CDR3 coding DNA: TGTGCCAGCAGTGAGGACGGGATTGAAGCTTTCTTT. This sequence encodes CASSEDGIEAFF.